This T cell receptor beta chain was documented in a study of blood T cell repertoires in COVID-19. On the study more broadly: Acute and convalescent COVID-19 samples came from the United States, Italy and Spain. Nucleic acid was either cDNA or gDNA, and it came from T cells, B-cell-depleted T cells, or PBMCs.

This clone was detected once. Deletions cut 1 base from V and 1 base from J, with 7 bases between. This CDR3 comprises 14 residues. Germline CDR1 reads SGHTA; CDR2 reads FQGNSA. Authors' analysis steps: Estimation of nucleated cell counts was performed using reference gene primer amplification. Some clones are missing from TCRdb's copy, which holds only in-frame ones; the method was immunoSEQ multiplex PCR. The V and J calls and clone size were taken over from that table, and D and trimming were inferred from the DNA. The sample has 150,000 to 200,000 clones, 90% seen once. The chain recombines TRBV7-2 with TRBJ1-2, with D perhaps matching TRBD1 (6 bases). Sequenced input: peripheral blood. The receptor was isolated from a man between 50 and 59 years old with acute or convalescent COVID-19. Here the CDR3 reads CASSLGGLNYGYTF. CDR3 nucleotide sequence: TGTGCCAGCAGCTTAGGGGGGCTTAACTATGGCTACACCTTC.